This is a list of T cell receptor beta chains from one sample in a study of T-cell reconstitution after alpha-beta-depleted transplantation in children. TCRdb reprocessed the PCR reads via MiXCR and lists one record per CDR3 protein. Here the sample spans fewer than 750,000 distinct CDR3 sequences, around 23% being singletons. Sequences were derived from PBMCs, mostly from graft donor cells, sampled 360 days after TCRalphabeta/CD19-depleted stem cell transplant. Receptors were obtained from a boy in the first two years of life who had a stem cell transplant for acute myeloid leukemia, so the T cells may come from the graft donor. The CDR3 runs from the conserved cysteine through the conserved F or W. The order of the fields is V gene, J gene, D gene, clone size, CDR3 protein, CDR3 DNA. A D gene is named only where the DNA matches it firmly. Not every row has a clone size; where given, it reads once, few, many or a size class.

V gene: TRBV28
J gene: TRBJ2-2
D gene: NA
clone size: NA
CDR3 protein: CASSLSDTGELFF
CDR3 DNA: TGTGCCAGCAGTTTGAGCGACACCGGGGAGCTGTTTTTT

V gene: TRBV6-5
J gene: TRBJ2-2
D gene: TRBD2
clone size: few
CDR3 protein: CASSSRGGLARELFF
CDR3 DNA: TGTGCCAGCAGTTCCCGGGGGGGGCTGGCGAGGGAGCTGTTTTTT

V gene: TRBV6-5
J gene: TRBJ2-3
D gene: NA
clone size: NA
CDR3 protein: CASSYEQFGGTQYF
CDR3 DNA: TGTGCCAGCAGTTACGAACAGTTTGGGGGTACGCAGTATTTT

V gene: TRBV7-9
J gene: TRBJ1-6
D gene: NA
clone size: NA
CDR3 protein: CASSRGDGEDSPLHF
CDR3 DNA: TGTGCCAGCAGCAGGGGGGATGGGGAAGATTCACCCCTCCACTTT

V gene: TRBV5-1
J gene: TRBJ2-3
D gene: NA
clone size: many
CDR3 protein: CASSPPRVPDGGDTQYF
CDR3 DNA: TGCGCCAGCAGCCCGCCAAGGGTACCCGACGGGGGAGATACGCAGTATTTT

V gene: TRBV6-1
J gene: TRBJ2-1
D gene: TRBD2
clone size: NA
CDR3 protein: CASTDALSGGAREQFF
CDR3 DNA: TGTGCCAGCACCGACGCACTTAGCGGGGGGGCCAGAGAGCAGTTCTTC

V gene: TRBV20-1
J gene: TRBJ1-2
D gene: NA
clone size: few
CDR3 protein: CSARSDGGGYTF
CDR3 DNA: TGCAGTGCTAGATCCGACGGGGGCGGCTACACCTTC

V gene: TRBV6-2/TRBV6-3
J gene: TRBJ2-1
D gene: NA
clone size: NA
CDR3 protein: CASSSIRSSYNEQFF
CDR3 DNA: TGTGCCAGCAGTTCAATTCGGAGCTCCTACAATGAGCAGTTCTTC

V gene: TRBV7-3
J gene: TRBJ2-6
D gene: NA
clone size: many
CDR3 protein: CASSLDYSGANVLTF
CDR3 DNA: TGTGCCAGCAGCTTGGACTACTCTGGGGCCAACGTCCTGACTTTC

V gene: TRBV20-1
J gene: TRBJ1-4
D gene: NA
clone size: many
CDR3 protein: CSARLGRANEKLFF
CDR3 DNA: TGCAGTGCTAGACTGGGACGGGCTAATGAAAAACTGTTTTTT

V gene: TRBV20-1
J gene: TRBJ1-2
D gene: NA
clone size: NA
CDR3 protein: CSASQGRVRSDGYTF
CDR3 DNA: TGCAGTGCTAGCCAGGGCAGGGTTCGTTCGGATGGCTACACCTTC

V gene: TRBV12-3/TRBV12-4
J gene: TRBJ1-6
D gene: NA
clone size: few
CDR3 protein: CASSWGAHSPLHF
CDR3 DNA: TGTGCCAGCAGTTGGGGGGCACATTCACCCCTCCACTTT

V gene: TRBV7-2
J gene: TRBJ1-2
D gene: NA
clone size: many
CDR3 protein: CASSFLAGSNYGYTF
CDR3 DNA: TGTGCCAGCAGCTTTTTGGCCGGGTCTAACTATGGCTACACCTTC

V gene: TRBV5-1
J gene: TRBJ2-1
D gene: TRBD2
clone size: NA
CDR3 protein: CASSLASGAPYNEQFF
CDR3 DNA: TGCGCCAGCAGCTTAGCTAGCGGGGCCCCCTACAATGAGCAGTTCTTC

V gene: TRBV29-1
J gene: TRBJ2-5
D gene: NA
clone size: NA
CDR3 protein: CSVRGLIRQETQYF
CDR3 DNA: TGCAGCGTCCGCGGGTTAATCCGACAAGAGACCCAGTACTTC

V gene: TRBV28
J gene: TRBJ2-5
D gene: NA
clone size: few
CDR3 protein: CASSSSALQTQETQYF
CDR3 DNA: TGTGCCAGCAGTTCCTCAGCACTCCAGACCCAAGAGACCCAGTACTTC

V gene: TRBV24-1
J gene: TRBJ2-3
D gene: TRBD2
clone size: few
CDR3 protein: CATSDLGTSGSTDTQYF
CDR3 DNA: TGTGCCACCAGTGATCTTGGGACTAGCGGAAGCACAGATACGCAGTATTTT

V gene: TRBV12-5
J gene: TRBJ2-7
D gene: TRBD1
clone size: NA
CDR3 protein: CASGPQTGGDEQYF
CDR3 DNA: TGTGCTAGTGGTCCCCAGACAGGGGGAGACGAGCAGTACTTC

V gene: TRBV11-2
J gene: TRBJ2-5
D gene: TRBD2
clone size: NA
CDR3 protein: CASSLVPSGGAKTQYF
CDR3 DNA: TGTGCCAGCAGCTTAGTACCTAGCGGGGGGGCAAAGACCCAGTACTTC

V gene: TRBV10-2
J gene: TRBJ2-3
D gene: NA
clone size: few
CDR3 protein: CASSSLEGTSTDTQYF
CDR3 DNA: TGCGCCAGCAGCTCTCTTGAGGGCACTAGCACAGATACGCAGTATTTT

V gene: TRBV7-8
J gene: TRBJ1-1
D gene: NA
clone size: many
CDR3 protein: CASSSPQGIAEAFF
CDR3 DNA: TGTGCCAGCAGTTCTCCTCAGGGGATCGCTGAAGCTTTCTTT

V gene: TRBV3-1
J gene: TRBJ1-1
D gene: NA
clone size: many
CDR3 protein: CASSQGYRPDEAFF
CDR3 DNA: TGTGCCAGCAGCCAAGGGTACAGGCCCGACGAAGCTTTCTTT

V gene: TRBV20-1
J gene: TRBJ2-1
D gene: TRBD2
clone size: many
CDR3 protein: CSARDGALRGAHNEQFF
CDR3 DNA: TGCAGTGCTAGAGATGGGGCTCTGCGGGGGGCCCACAATGAGCAGTTCTTC

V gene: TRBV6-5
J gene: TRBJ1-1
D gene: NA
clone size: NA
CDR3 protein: CASSQDPNTEAFF
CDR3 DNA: TGTGCCAGCAGTCAGGACCCGAACACTGAAGCTTTCTTT

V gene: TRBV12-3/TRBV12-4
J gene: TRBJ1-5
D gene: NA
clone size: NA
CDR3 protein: CASSPPAWGSNQPQHF
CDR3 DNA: TGTGCCAGCAGTCCCCCGGCCTGGGGATCCAATCAGCCCCAGCATTTT

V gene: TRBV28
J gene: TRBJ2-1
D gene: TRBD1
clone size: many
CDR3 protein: CASRTGGSYNEQFF
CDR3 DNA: TGTGCCAGCCGGACAGGGGGCTCCTACAATGAGCAGTTCTTC

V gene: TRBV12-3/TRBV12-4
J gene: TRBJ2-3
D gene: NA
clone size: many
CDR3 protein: CASGGEEGARTDTQYF
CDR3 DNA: TGTGCCAGCGGAGGTGAGGAGGGGGCCCGCACAGATACGCAGTATTTT

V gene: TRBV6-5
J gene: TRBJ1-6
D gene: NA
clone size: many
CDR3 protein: CASGSSSSYNSPLHF
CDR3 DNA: TGTGCCAGCGGTTCATCGAGCTCCTATAATTCACCCCTCCACTTT

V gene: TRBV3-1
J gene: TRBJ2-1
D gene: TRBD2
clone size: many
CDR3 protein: CASSQYSGTYNEQFF
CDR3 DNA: TGTGCCAGCAGCCAATATAGCGGGACCTACAATGAGCAGTTCTTC

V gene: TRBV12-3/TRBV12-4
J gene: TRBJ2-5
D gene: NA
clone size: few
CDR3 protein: CASSRDPGETQYF
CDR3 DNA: TGTGCCAGCAGTCGGGACCCCGGGGAGACCCAGTACTTC

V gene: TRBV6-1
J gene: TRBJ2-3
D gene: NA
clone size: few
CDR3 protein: CASSARTSTDTQYF
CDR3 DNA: TGTGCCAGCAGTGCTAGGACTAGCACAGATACGCAGTATTTT

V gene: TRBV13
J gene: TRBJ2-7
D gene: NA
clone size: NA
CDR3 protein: CASSQGAGRHEQYF
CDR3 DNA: TGTGCCAGCAGCCAAGGCGCGGGGCGGCACGAGCAGTACTTC

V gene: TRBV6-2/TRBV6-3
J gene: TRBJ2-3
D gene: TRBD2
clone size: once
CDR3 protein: CASSYSTGTSLEVTDTQYF
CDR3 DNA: TGTGCCAGCAGTTACTCGACCGGGACTAGCTTGGAGGTCACAGATACGCAGTATTTT

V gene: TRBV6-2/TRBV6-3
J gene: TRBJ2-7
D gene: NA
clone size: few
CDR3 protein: CASSPRVTPTYEQYF
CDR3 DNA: TGTGCCAGCAGCCCAAGAGTGACTCCGACTTACGAGCAGTACTTC

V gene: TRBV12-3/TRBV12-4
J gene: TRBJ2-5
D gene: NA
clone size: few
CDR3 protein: CASSRGVGVGAQETQYF
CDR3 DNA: TGTGCCAGCAGCAGGGGGGTTGGCGTAGGGGCACAAGAGACCCAGTACTTC

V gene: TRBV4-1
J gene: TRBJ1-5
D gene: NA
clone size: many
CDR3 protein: CASSQTAIDQPQHF
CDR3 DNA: TGCGCCAGCAGCCAAACAGCAATTGATCAGCCCCAGCATTTT

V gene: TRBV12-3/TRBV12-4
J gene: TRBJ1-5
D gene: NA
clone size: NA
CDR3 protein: CASSFSRFNQPQHF
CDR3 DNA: TGTGCCAGCAGTTTCTCCCGCTTTAATCAGCCCCAGCATTTT